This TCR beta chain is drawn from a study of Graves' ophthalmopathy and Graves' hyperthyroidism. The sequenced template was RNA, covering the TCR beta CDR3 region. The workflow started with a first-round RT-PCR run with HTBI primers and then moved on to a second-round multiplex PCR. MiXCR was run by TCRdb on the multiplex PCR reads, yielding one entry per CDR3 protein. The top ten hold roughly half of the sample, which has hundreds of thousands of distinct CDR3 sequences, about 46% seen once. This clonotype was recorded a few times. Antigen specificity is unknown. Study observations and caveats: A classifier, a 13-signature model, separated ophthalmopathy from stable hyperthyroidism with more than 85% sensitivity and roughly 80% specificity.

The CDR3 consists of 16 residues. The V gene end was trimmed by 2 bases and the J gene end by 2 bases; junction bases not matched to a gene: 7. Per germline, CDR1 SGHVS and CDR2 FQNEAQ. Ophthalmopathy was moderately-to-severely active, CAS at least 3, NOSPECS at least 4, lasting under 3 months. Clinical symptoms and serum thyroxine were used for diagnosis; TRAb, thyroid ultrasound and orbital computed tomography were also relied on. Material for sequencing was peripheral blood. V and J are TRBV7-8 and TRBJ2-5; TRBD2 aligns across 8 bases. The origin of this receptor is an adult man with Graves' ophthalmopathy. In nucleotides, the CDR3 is TGTGCCAGCAGCTTATTTCGACTAGCGTCACAAGAGACCCAGTACTTC. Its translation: CASSLFRLASQETQYF.